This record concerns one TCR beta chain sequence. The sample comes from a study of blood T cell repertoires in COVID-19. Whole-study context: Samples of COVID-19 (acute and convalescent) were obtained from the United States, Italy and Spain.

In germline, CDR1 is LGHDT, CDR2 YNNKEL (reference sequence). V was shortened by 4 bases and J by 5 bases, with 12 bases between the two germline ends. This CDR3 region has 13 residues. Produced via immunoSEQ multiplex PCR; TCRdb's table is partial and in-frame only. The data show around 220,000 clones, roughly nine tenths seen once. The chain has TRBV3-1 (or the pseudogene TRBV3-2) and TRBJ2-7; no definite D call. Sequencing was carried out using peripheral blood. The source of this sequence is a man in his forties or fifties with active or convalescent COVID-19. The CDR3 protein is CASSPSDMDEQYF. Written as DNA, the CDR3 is TGTGCCAGCAGCCCTTCCGACATGGACGAGCAGTACTTC.